The 15 T cell receptor beta chains given below trace back to one sample, sequenced in a study of radiation and T cells in renal cell carcinoma. The method was immunoSEQ multiplex PCR; TCRdb's version includes in-frame clones alone and lacks a portion of them. This sample has about 49,000 clones, with 83% found just once. Time point given: baseline pretreatment blood. The sample's treatment: 15 Gy SBRT to primary tumor, nephrectomy 4 weeks later. The material sequenced was blood, taken from a patient whose treatment included radiotherapy and nephrectomy. These TCRs come from a woman in her 70s with renal cell carcinoma.

This clone was counted a few times. The rearrangement links TRBV5-1 to TRBJ2-4, with a weak D call TRBD2 (6 bases). The CDR3 is made up of 14 amino acids. The V and J ends lost 2 bases and 6 bases respectively, with 12 bases between them. Germline V gene lookup returns CDR1 SGHRS and CDR2 YFSETQ. The CDR3 sequence: CASSLAEGANIQYF. The CDR3 bases are TGCGCCAGCAGCTTAGCGGAGGGCGCAAACATTCAGTACTTC.

The V and J genes are TRBV6-6 and TRBJ2-7; D might be TRBD1 (6 bases). This CDR3 comprises 14 residues. V lost 6 bases to trimming and J lost 0 bases, with 12 bases between them. The V gene's germline CDR1 is MNHNY and CDR2 SVGAGI (reference sequence). CDR3 nucleotides: TGTGCCAGCAGCCCCGACAGGAGCTCCTACGAGCAGTACTTC. It specifies CASSPDRSSYEQYF.

The V call is TRBV9, the J call TRBJ1-1; D not certain. The CDR3 has 13 residues. The germline V and J ends were trimmed by 0 bases and 6 bases, with 9 bases remaining between them. Germline lookup yields CDR1 SGDLS and CDR2 YYNGEE. CDR3 region: CASSVDETPEAFF. CDR3 DNA sequence: TGTGCCAGCAGCGTAGACGAGACCCCTGAAGCTTTCTTT.

CDR3 amino acids: CASSSLFTGTDTQYF. CDR3 DNA: TGTGCCAGCAGCTCCCTCTTCACGGGGACAGATACGCAGTATTTT. The chain employs TRBV7-2 and TRBJ2-3; TRBD2 is a possible D gene (5 bases). The germline gives CDR1 SGHTA, CDR2 FQGNSA. This CDR3 comprises 15 residues. The V end was cut by 4 bases, the J end by 3 bases, with 14 bases between.

Comment on this clone: Other nucleotide sequences in the sample specify the same CDR3. The chain couples TRBV5-4 to TRBJ1-1; D may be TRBD1 (5 bases). The CDR3 totals 14 residues. V dropped 4 bases and J dropped 0 bases, with 10 bases sitting between them. The germline CDR1 and CDR2 sequences are SGHNT and YYREEE (reference sequence). CDR3 loop: CASSLGTLNTEAFF. CDR3 nucleotide sequence: TGTGCCAGCAGCCTTGGGACGCTGAACACTGAAGCTTTCTTT.

This chain connects TRBV4-3 to TRBJ2-7; no clear D. This CDR3 is built from 15 residues. Trimming left V 1 base short and J 2 bases short, with 12 bases between. Germline lookup yields CDR1 LGHNA and CDR2 YSLEER. As DNA, the CDR3 is TGCGCCAGCAGCCAAGGCCTTCCAGGAACCTACGAGCAGTACTTC. Residues: CASSQGLPGTYEQYF.

The chain joins TRBV9 to TRBJ2-3; 8 bases map to TRBD2. CDR3 size: 16 residues. Germline assignment: CDR1 SGDLS and CDR2 YYNGEE. Trimming cost V 0 bases and J 4 bases; bases outside gene matches: 7. Here the CDR3 reads CASSVGAGAGADTQYF. The DNA for the CDR3 is TGTGCCAGCAGCGTAGGAGCGGGGGCAGGGGCAGATACGCAGTATTTT.

This chain connects TRBV18 to TRBJ1-1, with D tentatively TRBD1 (5 bases). CDR1 KGHSH and CDR2 LQKENI come from the germline V gene. The CDR3 is 15 amino acids. The V and J ends lost 0 bases and 1 base respectively, with 9 bases between them. The CDR3 loop is CASSPPGLSNTEAFF. CDR3 nucleotides: TGTGCCAGCTCACCACCGGGACTCTCGAACACTGAAGCTTTCTTT.

The V and J genes are TRBV5-1 and TRBJ1-2, with TRBD1 matching 8 bases. Germline CDR1 is SGHRS and CDR2 is YFSETQ. There are 14 residues in the CDR3. V lost 4 bases to trimming and J lost 4 bases; unmatched junction nucleotides: 6. CDR3 sequence reads: CASSNGQGGYGYTF. The CDR3 region has the DNA TGCGCCAGCAGCAACGGACAGGGAGGCTATGGCTACACCTTC.

A few counts support this clone. The V gene is TRBV6-6, the J gene TRBJ2-7, with D uncertain. CDR1 and CDR2 (germline): MNHNY, SVGAGI (reference sequence). The V and J ends lost 2 bases and 6 bases respectively, with 8 bases between them. The CDR3 consists of 12 residues. CDR3 nucleotides: TGTGCCAGCAGTTACGGGGTTGGCGAGCAGTACTTC. It specifies CASSYGVGEQYF.

This clone came up a few times. This sequence joins TRBV5-3 and TRBJ2-1; maybe TRBD1 (6 bases). TRBV5-3 falls under the ORF class, with uncertain function. V lost 4 bases and J 0 bases, leaving 11 bases between the germline ends. The CDR3 is made up of 15 amino acids. The CDR3 protein is CARSGQGSSYNEQFF. The CDR3 DNA follows: TGTGCCAGAAGCGGGCAGGGGAGCTCCTACAATGAGCAGTTCTTC.

The chain carries TRBV5-1 and TRBJ2-5; tentative D call: TRBD1 (6 bases). Germline loops: CDR1 SGHRS, CDR2 YFSETQ. Trimming left V 3 bases short and J 5 bases short, with 23 bases between. CDR3 length equals 17 residues. For the CDR3, the DNA is TGCGCCAGCAGCTCAGGACAGAGGCTCTTTGACCTGGAGACCCAGTACTTC. Protein: CASSSGQRLFDLETQYF.

The rearrangement links TRBV25-1 to TRBJ1-4; 7 nucleotides match TRBD1. CDR3 length equals 15 residues. Germline CDR1 reads MGHDK; CDR2 reads SYGVNS. V lost 6 bases and J lost 5; bases outside the gene matches: 9. The CDR3 coding sequence is TGTGCCAGCAGCATATCAGGGACAGCAAATGAAAAACTGTTTTTT. Residues: CASSISGTANEKLFF.

The genes are TRBV6-5 and TRBJ1-5, with D possibly matching TRBD1 (5 bases). Trimming cost V 2 bases and J 6 bases, with 8 bases left between them. The germline V gene encodes CDR1 MNHEY and CDR2 SVGAGI. The CDR3 consists of 13 residues. As DNA, the CDR3 is TGTGCCAGCAGTTACGGGGGAGGTCAGCCCCAGCATTTT. The encoded protein is CASSYGGGQPQHF.

V and J are TRBV13 and TRBJ2-7; D is uncertain. Trimming shortened V by 5 bases and J by 1 base, and 15 bases separated the two germline ends. CDR1 is PRHDT and CDR2 is FYEKMQ in the germline V gene (reference sequence). The CDR3 contains 15 residues. The CDR3 sequence is CASSLTAPESYEQYF. CDR3 coding DNA: TGTGCCAGCAGCCTAACAGCTCCCGAATCCTACGAGCAGTACTTC.